These 2 T cell receptor beta chains originate from one sample sequenced in a study of technical replicates of blood from a handful of donors. TCRdb's table, derived via immunoSEQ multiplex PCR, lists solely in-frame clones and lacks some. Of more than 65,000 clones in the sample, roughly 94% were seen once. Specimen: T cells isolated from PBMCs. These receptors were collected from a human donor in good health.

V and J are TRBV5-1 and TRBJ1-1; 10 bases map to TRBD1. Trimming at V came to 2 bases and at J to 3 bases, leaving 7 bases not matched to a gene. This CDR3 spans 16 amino acids. CDR1 SGHRS and CDR2 YFSETQ come from the germline V gene. CDR3 residues: CASSFTTGGPDTEAFF. The CDR3 DNA reads TGCGCCAGCAGCTTTACGACAGGGGGCCCGGACACTGAAGCTTTCTTT.

This sequence joins TRBV19 and TRBJ1-2; TRBD1 matches 11 bases. The germline CDR1 and CDR2 sequences are LNHDA and SQIVND (reference sequence). V shed 3 bases and J 3 bases; nucleotides not matched to a gene: 3. CDR3 length: 15 amino acids. The DNA of the CDR3 is TGTGCCAGTAGTATCGGGGGACAGGGGGACTATGGCTACACCTTC. Translation gives CASSIGGQGDYGYTF.